This section outlines one T cell receptor beta chain sequence together with its context. Its specificity is not known. This entry belongs to a study of T cells in Graves' hyperthyroidism and ophthalmopathy. Whole-study results and caveats: Blood held most thyroid clonotypes expanded above 0.001 frequency. Onset of ophthalmopathy came a median approximately 6.5 months after the model predicted it.

The source material, RNA transcripts, was used to amplify TCR beta CDR3 regions. The TCR CDR3 first-round RT-PCR relied on the HTBI primer set. TCRdb called the multiplex PCR reads again in MiXCR, with one record for every CDR3 protein. The sample includes about 400,000 distinct CDR3 sequences, more than 12% of them seen just once. Over 18 months, lack of ophthalmopathy progression marked Graves' hyperthyroidism as stable. Thyroid ultrasound, orbital computed tomography, clinical symptoms, and serum thyroxine and TRAb underpinned diagnoses. Sequenced: blood. The receptor was isolated from a woman in her twenties or thirties with Graves' hyperthyroidism.

The CDR3, as DNA: TGTGCCAGCAGCTCTCAACGATGGACCGACGAGCAGTACTTC. Encoded protein: CASSSQRWTDEQYF. The rearrangement joins TRBV7-9 to TRBJ2-7; D call uncertain. The CDR3 consists of 14 residues. Germline values: CDR1 SEHNR, CDR2 FQNEAQ (reference sequence). Trimming stripped 4 bases from V and 5 bases from J, with 15 bases between.